This T cell receptor (beta chain) was captured in a study of control samples from healthy donors and cancer patients (dated by TCRdb to the early 2020s). Worth noting for this clone: The antigen it binds to is not known. One base away there is no much larger clone; base qualities are not given.

Library construction relied on the immunoSEQ multiplex PCR assay. Drawn from immuneACCESS, this table holds only the in-frame rearrangements with V and J called that TCRdb kept. Clones are partly lost; checked studies trace under half to an unresolved V gene and leave the rest unexplained. In this sample the table shows under 150,000 clones, about nine tenths of which occur a single time. Around 4.9% of the sample is held by the ten biggest clonotypes. Counted from cysteine to phenylalanine, this CDR3 has 16 amino acids. Only the CDR3 part of the read is kept: 48 bases, read in frame from the first base. The junction shows trimming of 0 bases on V and 4 bases on J, and the gene matches do not reach 10 bases of it. Looking up the germline V gene yields CDR1 SGHTS and CDR2 YDEGEE.

The receptor was isolated from a man younger than 45 in good health. This chain is built from TRBV5-8 and TRBJ2-7, with 7 bases aligning to TRBD1. Sequenced material: blood. The CDR3 is CASSLGLTGQTYEQYF. The DNA is as follows: TGTGCCAGCAGCTTGGGACTGACAGGGCAGACTTACGAGCAGTACTTC.